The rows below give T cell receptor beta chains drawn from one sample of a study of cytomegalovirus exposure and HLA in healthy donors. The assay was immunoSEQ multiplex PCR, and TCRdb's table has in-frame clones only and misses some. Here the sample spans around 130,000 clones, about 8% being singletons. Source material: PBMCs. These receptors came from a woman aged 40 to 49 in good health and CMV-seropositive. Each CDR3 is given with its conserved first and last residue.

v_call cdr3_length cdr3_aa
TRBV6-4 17 CASSDSLASGDQETQYF
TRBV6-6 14 CASQVGIDPGGLRF
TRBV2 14 CASSPQGFGYGYTF
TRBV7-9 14 CASSEGVGSYEQYF
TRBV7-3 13 CASSLQKGYEQYF
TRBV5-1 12 CASRSENTEAFF
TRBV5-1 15 CASSSGLGSSYEQYF
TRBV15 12 CATSRDIREQYF
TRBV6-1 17 CASSDNPGQGVHETQYF
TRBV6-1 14 CASSATATNEKLFF
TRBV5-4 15 CASSPSGGAKETQYF
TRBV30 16 CAWKASTGAFYNEQFF
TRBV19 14 CASSRGGYNEKLFF
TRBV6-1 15 CASSRTVATNEKLFF
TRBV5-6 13 CARSADRGEKLFF
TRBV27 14 CASGDSTTNEKLFF
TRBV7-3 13 CASSLGTNQPQHF
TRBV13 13 CASRSGTGSEQYF
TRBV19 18 CASQGRYRDRKKWNIQYF
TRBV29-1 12 CSVKRSQETQYF
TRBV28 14 CASSLTPSGNTIYF
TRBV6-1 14 CASSAQGYYNEQFF
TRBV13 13 CASSLSSTDTQYF
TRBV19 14 CASSMGQGVDEQYF
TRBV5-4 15 CASSLGQSSYNEQFF